The present T cell receptor beta chain was sequenced within a study of OX40 agonist ivuxolimab in advanced cancers. No patient had autoimmune disease or received systemic immunosuppression. Here immunoSEQ multiplex PCR was the method, and the copy in TCRdb shows in-frame clones only, minus some. The sample yields around 62,000 clones, around 80% seen once. Sample: CD4+ or CD8+ T cells sorted from blood, taken in a trial of the OX40 agonist ivuxolimab. This TCR was sampled from an adult with an advanced solid tumor such as melanoma, head and neck, liver or kidney cancer.

CDR3 in DNA: TGTGCCAGCCCCTCCCCTCCGGTCTCGGGCCAAGAGACCCAGTACTTC. This codes for CASPSPPVSGQETQYF. The chain joins TRBV21-1 to TRBJ2-5; the table's D call, TRBD2, was not checked against the DNA. TRBV21-1 constitutes a pseudogene. The CDR3 is 16 amino acids.